This entry describes one T cell receptor beta chain. Its antigen is not identified. From the reads, TCRdb called clonotypes with MiXCR, one entry per CDR3 protein. The sample carries some 920,000 distinct CDR3 sequences, around 32% recorded once. The germline V gene has CDR1 MNHEY and CDR2 SMNVEV (reference sequence). With 8 bases removed from V and 1 base from J, the gap between germline ends came to 11 bases. The length of the CDR3 is 13 residues. The source of the sample is a study of T cell repertoires in cytomegalovirus infection. About the study: Indicated by public TCR beta signatures were CMV infection and matching HLA type.

General observations from the study: CMV-specific HLA-C-restricted TCR beta clonotypes dominated the ex vivo response. Cumulative public TCR beta family frequency identified carriers of CMV plus the relevant HLA.

Material: cultured CD8+ T cells from PBMCs, obtained from culture after CMV antigen stimulation. The receptor comes from a human donor in good health (CMV status not recorded). Some clones in this sample may be carry-over from other donors' samples. The J gene is TRBJ1-1, the V gene TRBV27; possible D gene TRBD1, 6 bases. Written as DNA, the CDR3 is TGTGCCAGCGGTGCAGGGGAGAACACTGAAGCTTTCTTT. It yields the protein CASGAGENTEAFF.